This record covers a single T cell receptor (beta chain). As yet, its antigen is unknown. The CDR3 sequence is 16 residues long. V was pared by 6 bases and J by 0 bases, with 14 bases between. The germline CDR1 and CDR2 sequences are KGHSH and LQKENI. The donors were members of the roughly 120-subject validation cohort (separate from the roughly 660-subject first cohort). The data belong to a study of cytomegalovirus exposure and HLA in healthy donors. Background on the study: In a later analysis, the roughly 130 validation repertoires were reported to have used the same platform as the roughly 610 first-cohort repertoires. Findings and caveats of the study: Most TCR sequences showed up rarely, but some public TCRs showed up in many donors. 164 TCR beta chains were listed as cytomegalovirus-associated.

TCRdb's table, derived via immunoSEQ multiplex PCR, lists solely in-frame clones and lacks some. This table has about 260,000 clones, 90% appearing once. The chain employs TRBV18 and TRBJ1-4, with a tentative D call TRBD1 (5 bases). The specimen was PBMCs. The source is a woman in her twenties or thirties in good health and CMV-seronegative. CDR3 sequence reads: CASSHRGGTTNEKLFF. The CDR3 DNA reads TGTGCCAGCTCCCATCGCGGGGGTACAACTAATGAAAAACTGTTTTTT.